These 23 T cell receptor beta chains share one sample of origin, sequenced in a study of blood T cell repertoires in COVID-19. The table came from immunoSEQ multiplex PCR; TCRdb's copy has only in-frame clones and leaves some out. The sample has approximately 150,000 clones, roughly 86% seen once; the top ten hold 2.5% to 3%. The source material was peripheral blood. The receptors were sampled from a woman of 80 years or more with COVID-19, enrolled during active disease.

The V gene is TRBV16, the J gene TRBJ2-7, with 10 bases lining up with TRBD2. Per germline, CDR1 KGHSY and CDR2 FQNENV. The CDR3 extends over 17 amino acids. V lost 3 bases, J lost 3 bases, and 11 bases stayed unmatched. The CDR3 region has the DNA TGTGCCAGCAGCCACCTAGCGGGAGTTACGGGGGTCTACGAGCAGTACTTC. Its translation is CASSHLAGVTGVYEQYF.

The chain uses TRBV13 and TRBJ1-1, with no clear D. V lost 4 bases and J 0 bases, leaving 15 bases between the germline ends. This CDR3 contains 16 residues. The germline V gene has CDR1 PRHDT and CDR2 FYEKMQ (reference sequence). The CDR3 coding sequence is TGTGCCAGCAGCTCGCTTTGGATCAGGTTGAACACTGAAGCTTTCTTT. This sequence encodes CASSSLWIRLNTEAFF.

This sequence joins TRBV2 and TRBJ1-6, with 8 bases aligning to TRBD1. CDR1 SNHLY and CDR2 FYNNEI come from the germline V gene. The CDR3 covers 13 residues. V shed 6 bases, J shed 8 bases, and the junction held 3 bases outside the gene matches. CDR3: CASRDREDSPLHF. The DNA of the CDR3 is TGTGCCAGCAGGGACAGGGAGGATTCACCCCTCCACTTT.

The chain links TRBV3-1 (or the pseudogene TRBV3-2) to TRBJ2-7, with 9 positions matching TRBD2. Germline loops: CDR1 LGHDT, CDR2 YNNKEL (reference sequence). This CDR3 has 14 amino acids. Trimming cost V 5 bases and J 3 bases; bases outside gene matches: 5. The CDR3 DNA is TGTGCCAGCAGCTCGTCTAGCGGGAACTACGAGCAGTACTTC. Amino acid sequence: CASSSSSGNYEQYF.

The CDR3: CASSTQGPNSNQPQHF. The CDR3 DNA reads as TGTGCCAGCAGCACTCAGGGTCCCAATAGCAATCAGCCCCAGCATTTT. The chain is built from TRBV7-2 and TRBJ1-5, with D possibly matching TRBD1 (5 bases). V lost 5 bases and J lost 0, with 14 bases in between. Per the germline V gene, CDR1 is SGHTA and CDR2 is FQGNSA. There are 16 residues in the CDR3.

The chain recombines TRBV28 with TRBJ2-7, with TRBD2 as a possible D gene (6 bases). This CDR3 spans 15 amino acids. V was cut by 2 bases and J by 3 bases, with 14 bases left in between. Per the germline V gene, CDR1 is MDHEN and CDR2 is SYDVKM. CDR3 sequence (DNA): TGTGCCAGCAGTTTAGGGGGTCAGGGAGGCTACGAGCAGTACTTC. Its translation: CASSLGGQGGYEQYF.

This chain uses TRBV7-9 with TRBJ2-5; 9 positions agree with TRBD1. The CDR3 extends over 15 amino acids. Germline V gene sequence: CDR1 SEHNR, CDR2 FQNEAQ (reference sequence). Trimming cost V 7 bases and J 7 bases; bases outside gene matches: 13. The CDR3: CASTSGGGQGTTQYF. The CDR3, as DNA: TGTGCCAGCACCTCTGGAGGGGGACAGGGAACGACCCAGTACTTC.

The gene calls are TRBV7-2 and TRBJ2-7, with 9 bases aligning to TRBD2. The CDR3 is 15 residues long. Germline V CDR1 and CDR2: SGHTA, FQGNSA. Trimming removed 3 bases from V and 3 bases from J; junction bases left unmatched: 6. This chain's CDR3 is CASSFGAGGLYEQYF. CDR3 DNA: TGTGCCAGCAGCTTCGGAGCGGGGGGCCTCTACGAGCAGTACTTC.

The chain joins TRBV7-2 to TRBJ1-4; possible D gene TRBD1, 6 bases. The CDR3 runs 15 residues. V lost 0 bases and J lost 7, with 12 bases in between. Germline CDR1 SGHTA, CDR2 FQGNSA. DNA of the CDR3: TGTGCCAGCAGCTTAGCGGGCAGGGGAATTGAAAAACTGTTTTTT. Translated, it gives CASSLAGRGIEKLFF.

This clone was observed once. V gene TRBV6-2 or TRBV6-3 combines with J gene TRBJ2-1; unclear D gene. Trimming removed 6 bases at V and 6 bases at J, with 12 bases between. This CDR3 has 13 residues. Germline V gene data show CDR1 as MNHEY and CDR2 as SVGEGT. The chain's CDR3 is CASSSLLSNEQFF. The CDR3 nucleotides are TGTGCCAGCAGCTCACTTCTAAGCAATGAGCAGTTCTTC.

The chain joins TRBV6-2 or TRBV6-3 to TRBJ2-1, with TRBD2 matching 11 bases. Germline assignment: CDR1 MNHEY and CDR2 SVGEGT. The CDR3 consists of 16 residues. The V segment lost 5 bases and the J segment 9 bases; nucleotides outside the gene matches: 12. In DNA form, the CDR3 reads TGTGCCAGCAGTCGCCTAGCGGGGGGCGGGAGGGCTGAGCAGTTCTTC. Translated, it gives CASSRLAGGGRAEQFF.

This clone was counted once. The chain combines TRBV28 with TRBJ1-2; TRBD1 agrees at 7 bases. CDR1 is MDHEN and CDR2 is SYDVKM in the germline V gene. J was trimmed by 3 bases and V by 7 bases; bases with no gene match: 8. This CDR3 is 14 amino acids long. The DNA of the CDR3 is TGTGCCAGCACCGTGCCGGGACAGTACTATGGCTACACCTTC. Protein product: CASTVPGQYYGYTF.

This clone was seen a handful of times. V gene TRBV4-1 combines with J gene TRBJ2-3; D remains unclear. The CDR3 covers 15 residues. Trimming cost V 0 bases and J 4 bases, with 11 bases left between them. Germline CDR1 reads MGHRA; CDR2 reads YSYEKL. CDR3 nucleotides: TGCGCCAGCAGCCAAGATCGGAGTCTTTCAGATACGCAGTATTTT. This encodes CASSQDRSLSDTQYF.

Here the CDR3 DNA reads TGTGCCAGCAGTTATTCCCGGACAGGGGGTCGCCACGAGCAGTACTTC. It encodes CASSYSRTGGRHEQYF. The rearrangement uses TRBV6-5 and TRBJ2-7; TRBD1 matches at 10 bases. The V gene's germline CDR1 is MNHEY and CDR2 SVGAGI. The V and J ends lost 3 bases and 5 bases, in that order; junction bases with no gene match: 10. This CDR3 contains 16 residues.

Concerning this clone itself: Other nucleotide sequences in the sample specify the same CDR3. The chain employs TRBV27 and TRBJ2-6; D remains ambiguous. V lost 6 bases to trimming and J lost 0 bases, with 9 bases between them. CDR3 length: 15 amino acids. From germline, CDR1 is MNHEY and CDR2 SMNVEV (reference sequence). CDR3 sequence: CASRPSFSGANVLTF. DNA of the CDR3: TGTGCCAGCAGGCCTAGTTTCTCTGGGGCCAACGTCCTGACTTTC.

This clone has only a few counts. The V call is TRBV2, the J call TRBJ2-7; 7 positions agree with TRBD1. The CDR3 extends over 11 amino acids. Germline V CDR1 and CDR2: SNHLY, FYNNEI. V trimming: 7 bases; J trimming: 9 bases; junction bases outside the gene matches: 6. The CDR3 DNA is TGTGCCAGCAAACAGGGGCTTGGGCAGTACTTC. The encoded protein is CASKQGLGQYF. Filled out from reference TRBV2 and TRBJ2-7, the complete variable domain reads EPEVTQTPSHQVTQMGQEVILRCVPISNHLYFYWYRQILGQKVEFLVSFYNNEISEKSEIFDDQFSVERPDGSNFTLKIRSTKLEDSAMYFCASKQGLGQYFGPGTRLTVT.

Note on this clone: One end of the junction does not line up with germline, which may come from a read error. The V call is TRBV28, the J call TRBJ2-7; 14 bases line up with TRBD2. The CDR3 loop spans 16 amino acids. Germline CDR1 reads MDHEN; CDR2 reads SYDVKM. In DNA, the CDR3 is TGTGCCGGCAGGGCGCGACTAGCGGGAGGGCCAGGGGAGCAGTACTTC. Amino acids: CAGRARLAGGPGEQYF.

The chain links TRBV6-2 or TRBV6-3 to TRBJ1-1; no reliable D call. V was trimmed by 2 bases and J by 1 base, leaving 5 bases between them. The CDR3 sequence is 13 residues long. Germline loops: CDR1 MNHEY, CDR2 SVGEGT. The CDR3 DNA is TGTGCCAGCAGTTACCCAGGGAACACTGAAGCTTTCTTT. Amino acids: CASSYPGNTEAFF.

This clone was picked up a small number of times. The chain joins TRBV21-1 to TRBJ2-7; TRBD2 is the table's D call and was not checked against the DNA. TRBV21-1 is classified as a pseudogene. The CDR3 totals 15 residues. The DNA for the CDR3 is TGTGCCAGCAGCAAAGCCCTAGCGGGAAACTACGAGCAGTACTTC. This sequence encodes CASSKALAGNYEQYF.

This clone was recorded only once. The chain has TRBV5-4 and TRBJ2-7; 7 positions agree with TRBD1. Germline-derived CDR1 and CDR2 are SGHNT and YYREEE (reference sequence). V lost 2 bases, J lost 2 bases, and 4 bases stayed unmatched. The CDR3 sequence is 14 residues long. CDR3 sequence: CASSLRQGPYEQYF. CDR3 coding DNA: TGTGCCAGCAGCTTACGACAGGGACCCTACGAGCAGTACTTC.

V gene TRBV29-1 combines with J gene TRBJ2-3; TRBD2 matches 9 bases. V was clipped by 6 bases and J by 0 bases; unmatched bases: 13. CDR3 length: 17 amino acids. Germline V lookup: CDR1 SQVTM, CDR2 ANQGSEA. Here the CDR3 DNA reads TGCAGCGTCGCCGGATCTTTTGCGGGAGGGAGCACAGATACGCAGTATTTT. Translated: CSVAGSFAGGSTDTQYF.

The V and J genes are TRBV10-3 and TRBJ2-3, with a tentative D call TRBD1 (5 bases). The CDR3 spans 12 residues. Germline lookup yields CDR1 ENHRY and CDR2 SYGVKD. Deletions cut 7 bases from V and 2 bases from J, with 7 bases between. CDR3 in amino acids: CAIKGDTDTQYF. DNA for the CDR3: TGTGCCATCAAAGGGGACACAGATACGCAGTATTTT.

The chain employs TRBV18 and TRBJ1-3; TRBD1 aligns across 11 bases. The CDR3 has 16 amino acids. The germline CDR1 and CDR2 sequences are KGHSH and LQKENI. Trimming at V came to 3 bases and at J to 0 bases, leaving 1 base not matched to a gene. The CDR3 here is CASSPGTGGSGNTIYF. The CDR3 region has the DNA TGTGCCAGCTCACCGGGGACAGGGGGCTCTGGAAACACCATATATTTT.